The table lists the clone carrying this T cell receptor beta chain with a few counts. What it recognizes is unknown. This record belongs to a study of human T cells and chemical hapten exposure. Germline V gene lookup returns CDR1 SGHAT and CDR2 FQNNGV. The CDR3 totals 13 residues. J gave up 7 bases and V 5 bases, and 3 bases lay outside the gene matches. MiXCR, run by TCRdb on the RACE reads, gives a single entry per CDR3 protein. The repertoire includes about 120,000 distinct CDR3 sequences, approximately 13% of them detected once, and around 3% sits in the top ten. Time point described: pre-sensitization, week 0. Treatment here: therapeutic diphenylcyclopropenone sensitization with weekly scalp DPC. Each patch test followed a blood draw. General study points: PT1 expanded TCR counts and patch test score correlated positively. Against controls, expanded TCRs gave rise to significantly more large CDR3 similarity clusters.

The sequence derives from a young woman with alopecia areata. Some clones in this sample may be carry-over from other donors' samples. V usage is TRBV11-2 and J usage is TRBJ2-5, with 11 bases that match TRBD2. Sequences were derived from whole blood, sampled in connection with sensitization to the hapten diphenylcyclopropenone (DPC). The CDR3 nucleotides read TGTGCCAGCAGCCCAGGACTAGCGGGGACCCAGTACTTC. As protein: CASSPGLAGTQYF.